Listed here are 17 T cell receptor beta chains from one sample, sequenced in a study of T cell responses to AZD1222 COVID-19 vaccine. Clones were sequenced by immunoSEQ multiplex PCR, and TCRdb holds only the in-frame ones, with some missing. Seen here are 120,000 to 150,000 clones, about 90% observed once, and the top ten hold about 7.5%. Sequencing used peripheral blood, obtained 28 days after the second dose of the MenACWY control vaccine. These receptors all come from an adult who received the MenACWY meningococcal vaccine as a control.

The V call is TRBV7-3, the J call TRBJ1-1; D unresolved. There are 16 residues in the CDR3. Germline V gene lookup returns CDR1 SGHTA and CDR2 FQGTGA. V shed 5 bases and J shed 1 base, with 17 bases lying between them. CDR3 sequence: CASSPTEGTGNTEAFF. The CDR3 DNA follows: TGTGCCAGCAGCCCCACGGAGGGAACGGGGAACACTGAAGCTTTCTTT.

CDR3 sequence: CASSLPGQTNTEAFF. Written as DNA, the CDR3 is TGTGCCAGCAGTTTGCCTGGACAGACCAACACTGAAGCTTTCTTT. The chain is built from TRBV28 and TRBJ1-1, with D maybe TRBD1 (6 bases). Germline values: CDR1 MDHEN, CDR2 SYDVKM. The CDR3 spans 15 residues. V lost 3 bases and J lost 2, with 13 bases in between.

This chain uses TRBV5-1 with TRBJ2-2, with D possibly being TRBD1 (5 bases). The CDR3 consists of 14 residues. V was clipped by 1 base and J by 5 bases, with 9 bases between them. The germline CDR1 and CDR2 sequences are SGHRS and YFSETQ. Here the CDR3 DNA reads TGCGCCAGCAGCTTGCCCGGACAAACCGGGGAGCTGTTTTTT. This translates into CASSLPGQTGELFF.

The chain uses TRBV19 and TRBJ2-5; maybe TRBD2 (6 bases). The V gene's germline CDR1 is LNHDA and CDR2 SQIVND (reference sequence). This CDR3 spans 14 amino acids. Trimming took 3 bases from V and 0 from J, leaving 8 bases between them. CDR3 DNA: TGTGCCAGTAGTATGGGGGGTCACCAAGAGACCCAGTACTTC. It encodes CASSMGGHQETQYF.

The rearrangement links TRBV15 to TRBJ2-2; D remains ambiguous. The germline V and J ends were trimmed by 2 bases and 6 bases, with 10 bases remaining between them. The CDR3 has 14 residues. CDR1 is LNHNV, CDR2 YYDKDF, per germline (reference sequence). The CDR3 region has the DNA TGTGCCACCAGCAGACCGGACGGACCCGGGGAGCTGTTTTTT. Protein product: CATSRPDGPGELFF.

Only a few counts were recorded for this clone. V is TRBV29-1 and J is TRBJ1-5, with D possibly TRBD1 on 5 matching bases. Germline CDR1 is SQVTM and CDR2 is ANQGSEA. This CDR3 contains 12 residues. V lost 6 bases and J 5 bases, leaving 11 bases between the germline ends. CDR3 region: CSVGATDQPQHF. CDR3 in DNA: TGCAGCGTAGGGGCGACAGATCAGCCCCAGCATTTT. The entire variable domain, with the rest obtained from reference TRBV29-1 and TRBJ1-5, is as follows: SAVISQKPSRDICQRGTSLTIQCQVDSQVTMMFWYRQQPGQSLTLIATANQGSEATYESGFVIDKFPISRPNLTFSTLTVSNMSPEDSSIYLCSVGATDQPQHFGDGTRLSIL.

Details on this clone: Other DNA sequences within the sample encode an identical CDR3. The chain has TRBV18 and TRBJ2-7, with 11 bases that match TRBD1. The CDR3 length is 13 residues. V trimming: 6 bases; J trimming: 6 bases; junction bases outside the gene matches: 4. Germline V CDR1 and CDR2: KGHSH, LQKENI. CDR3 residues: CASSPGTGGEQYF. Written as DNA, the CDR3 is TGTGCCAGCTCGCCCGGGACAGGGGGCGAGCAGTACTTC.

J is TRBJ1-4 and V is TRBV12-3 or TRBV12-4, with D uncertain. This CDR3 comprises 12 residues. Trimming took 4 bases from V and 8 from J, leaving 8 bases between them. CDR3 DNA: TGTGCCAGCAGTTCCGTCTGGGAAAAACTGTTTTTT. Translating gives CASSSVWEKLFF.

The chain carries TRBV2 and TRBJ2-7; D is undetermined. Germline CDR1 is SNHLY and CDR2 is FYNNEI. V dropped 1 base and J dropped 5 bases, with 12 bases sitting between them. The CDR3 runs 14 residues. The CDR3 region is CASSEDLLRNEQYF. The CDR3 DNA reads as TGTGCCAGCAGTGAAGACCTACTCCGGAACGAGCAGTACTTC.

The chain couples TRBV28 to TRBJ2-2, with D uncertain. Germline lookup yields CDR1 MDHEN and CDR2 SYDVKM. Trimming took 2 bases from V and 7 from J, leaving 5 bases between them. The CDR3 sequence is 12 residues long. Here the CDR3 DNA reads TGTGCCAGCAGTTTAGGTGTCGGGGAGCTGTTTTTT. It encodes CASSLGVGELFF.

The rearrangement links TRBV29-1 to TRBJ2-3, with 7 positions matching TRBD1. Trimming removed 7 bases from V and 1 base from J; junction bases left unmatched: 5. This CDR3 region has 13 residues. CDR1 is SQVTM and CDR2 is ANQGSEA in the germline V gene. In DNA, the CDR3 is TGCAGCGCCTATGGACAGGGCACAGATACGCAGTATTTT. This translates into CSAYGQGTDTQYF.

This clone turned up a few times. The CDR3 sequence is CASSSFGMNTEAFF. DNA of the CDR3: TGTGCCAGCTCCTCATTCGGGATGAACACTGAAGCTTTCTTT. This chain uses TRBV7-9 with TRBJ1-1, with no clear D. The length of the CDR3 is 14 residues. The germline gives CDR1 SEHNR, CDR2 FQNEAQ (reference sequence). Trimming stripped 8 bases from V and 0 bases from J, with 13 bases between.

The chain employs TRBV19 and TRBJ1-4; the D gene is possibly TRBD1 (5 bases). The CDR3 totals 15 residues. Germline-derived CDR1 and CDR2 are LNHDA and SQIVND (reference sequence). V lost 1 base, J lost 5 bases, and 11 bases lay in between. In DNA, the CDR3 is TGTGCCAGTAGTATAGCGACAGCGAACAATGAAAAACTGTTTTTT. This gives the protein CASSIATANNEKLFF.

This clone was detected only a few times. J is TRBJ1-2 and V is TRBV7-2; perhaps TRBD1 as D (5 bases). CDR3 length: 15 amino acids. Trimming pared 5 bases from V and 3 bases from J, leaving 16 bases between. Germline V gene data show CDR1 as SGHTA and CDR2 as FQGNSA. The CDR3 here is CASSPHVGVDYGYTF. The CDR3 nucleotides are TGTGCCAGCAGCCCGCATGTGGGGGTCGACTATGGCTACACCTTC.

The chain uses TRBV11-2 and TRBJ2-7; D is unresolved. The germline V gene has CDR1 SGHAT and CDR2 FQNNGV. Trimming removed 1 base from V and 2 bases from J, with 6 bases in between. This CDR3 comprises 13 residues. The DNA of the CDR3 is TGTGCCAGCAGCTTAGCTGGCACCTACGAGCAGTACTTC. Translation: CASSLAGTYEQYF.

This chain links TRBV6-2 or TRBV6-3 with TRBJ1-1; D might be TRBD1 (5 bases). The germline CDR1 and CDR2 sequences are MNHEY and SVGEGT. V was trimmed by 6 bases and J by 3 bases, leaving 17 bases between them. The CDR3 spans 15 residues. CDR3 nucleotide sequence: TGTGCCAGCAGCTCCTCCTGGGACTCACACACTGAAGCTTTCTTT. This gives the protein CASSSSWDSHTEAFF.

This chain joins TRBV9 and TRBJ2-3; 10 bases match TRBD2. CDR1 SGDLS and CDR2 YYNGEE come from the germline V gene. After removal of 4 bases from V and 5 bases from J, the junction contained 7 bases not matched to a gene. This CDR3 region has 15 residues. CDR3 sequence (DNA): TGTGCCAGCAGCCTCCAGGGACTAGCGTTAGATACGCAGTATTTT. This sequence encodes CASSLQGLALDTQYF.